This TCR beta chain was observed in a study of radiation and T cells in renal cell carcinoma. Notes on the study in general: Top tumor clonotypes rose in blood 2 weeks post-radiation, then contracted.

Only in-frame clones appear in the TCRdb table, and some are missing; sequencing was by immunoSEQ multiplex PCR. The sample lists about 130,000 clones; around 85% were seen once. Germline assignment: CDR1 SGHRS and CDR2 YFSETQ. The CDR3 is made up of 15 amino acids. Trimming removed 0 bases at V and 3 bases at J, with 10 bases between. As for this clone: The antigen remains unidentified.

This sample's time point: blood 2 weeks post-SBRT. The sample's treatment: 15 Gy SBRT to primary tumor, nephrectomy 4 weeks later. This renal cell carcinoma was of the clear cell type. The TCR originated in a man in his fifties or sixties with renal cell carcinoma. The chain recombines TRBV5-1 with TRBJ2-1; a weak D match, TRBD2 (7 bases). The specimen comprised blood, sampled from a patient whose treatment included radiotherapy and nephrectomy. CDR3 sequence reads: CASSLAGGVYNEQFF. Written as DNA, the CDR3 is TGCGCCAGCAGCTTGGCGGGGGGCGTCTACAATGAGCAGTTCTTC. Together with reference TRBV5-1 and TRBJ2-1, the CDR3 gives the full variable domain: KAGVTQTPRYLIKTRGQQVTLSCSPISGHRSVSWYQQTPGQGLQFLFEYFSETQRNKGNFPGRFSGRQFSNSRSEMNVSTLELGDSALYLCASSLAGGVYNEQFFGPGTRLTVL.